This T cell receptor beta chain was sequenced in a study of shared clonotypes between healthy human individuals. Turning to the study itself: Donor composition was two women and three men, aged 18 to 49.

The genomic DNA of each subset was split evenly across several immunoSEQ plates. Sequencing was performed with immunoSEQ multiplex PCR; in TCRdb, only in-frame clones are kept and a portion is missing. Of under 600,000 clones listed, around 77% are singletons. The CDR3 totals 15 residues. Germline V gives CDR1 SGHNT, CDR2 YYREEE (reference sequence). V lost 4 bases and J lost 2; bases outside the gene matches: 5. The chain uses TRBV5-4 and TRBJ2-5; 10 bases fit TRBD2. Sequencing was performed on PBMCs. The TCR sequence derives from a woman aged 40-49 years in good health. Some clones in this sample may be carry-over from other donors' samples. DNA for the CDR3: TGTGCCAGCAGCGCCCGGACTAGCGGACAAGAGACCCAGTACTTC. Residues: CASSARTSGQETQYF.